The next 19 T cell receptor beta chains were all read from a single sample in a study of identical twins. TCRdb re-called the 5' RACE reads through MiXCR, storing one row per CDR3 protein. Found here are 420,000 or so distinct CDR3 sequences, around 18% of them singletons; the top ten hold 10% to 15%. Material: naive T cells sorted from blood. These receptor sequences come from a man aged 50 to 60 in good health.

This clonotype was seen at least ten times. CDR3: CASSPTTSGYNEQFF. CDR3 DNA sequence: TGTGCCAGCAGCCCCACGACTAGCGGCTATAATGAGCAGTTCTTC. The J gene is TRBJ2-1, the V gene TRBV9; TRBD2 agrees at 9 bases. Trimming removed 4 bases from V and 7 bases from J; junction bases left unmatched: 9. This CDR3 region has 15 residues. The germline CDR1 and CDR2 sequences are SGDLS and YYNGEE.

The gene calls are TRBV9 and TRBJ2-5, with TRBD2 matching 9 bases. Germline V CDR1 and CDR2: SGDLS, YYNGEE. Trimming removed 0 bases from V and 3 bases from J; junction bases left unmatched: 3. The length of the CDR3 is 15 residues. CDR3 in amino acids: CASSVEPSGKETQYF. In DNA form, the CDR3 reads TGTGCCAGCAGCGTAGAGCCTAGCGGGAAAGAGACCCAGTACTTC.

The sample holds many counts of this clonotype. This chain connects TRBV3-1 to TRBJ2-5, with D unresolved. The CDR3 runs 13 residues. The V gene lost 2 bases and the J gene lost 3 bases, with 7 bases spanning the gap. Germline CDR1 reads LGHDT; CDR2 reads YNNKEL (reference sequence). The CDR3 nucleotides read TGTGCCAGCAGCCAAAACTCGAAAGAGACCCAGTACTTC. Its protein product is CASSQNSKETQYF.

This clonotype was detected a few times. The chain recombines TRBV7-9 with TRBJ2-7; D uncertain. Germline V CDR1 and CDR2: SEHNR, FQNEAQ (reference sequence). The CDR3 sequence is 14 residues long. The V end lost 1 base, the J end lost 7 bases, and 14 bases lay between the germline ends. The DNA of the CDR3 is TGTGCCAGCAGCTTAGGGACGGCTAGGATGGAGCAGTACTTC. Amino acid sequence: CASSLGTARMEQYF. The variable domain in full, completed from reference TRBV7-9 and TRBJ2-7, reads DTGVSQNPRHKITKRGQNVTFRCDPISEHNRLYWYRQTLGQGPEFLTYFQNEAQLEKSRLLSDRFSAERPKGSFSTLEIQRTEQGDSAMYLCASSLGTARMEQYFGPGTRLTVT.

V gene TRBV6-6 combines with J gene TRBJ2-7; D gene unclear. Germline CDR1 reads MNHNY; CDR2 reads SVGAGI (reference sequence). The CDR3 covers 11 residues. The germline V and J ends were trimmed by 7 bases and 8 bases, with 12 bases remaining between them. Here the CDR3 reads CASISDGKQYF. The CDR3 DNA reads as TGTGCCAGCATATCCGACGGCAAGCAGTACTTC.

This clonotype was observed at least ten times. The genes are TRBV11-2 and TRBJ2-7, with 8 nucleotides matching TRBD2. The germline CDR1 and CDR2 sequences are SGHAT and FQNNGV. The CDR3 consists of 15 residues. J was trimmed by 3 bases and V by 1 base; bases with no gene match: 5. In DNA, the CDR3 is TGTGCCAGCAGCTTAGCGGGGGGGCTATACTACGAGCAGTACTTC. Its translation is CASSLAGGLYYEQYF.

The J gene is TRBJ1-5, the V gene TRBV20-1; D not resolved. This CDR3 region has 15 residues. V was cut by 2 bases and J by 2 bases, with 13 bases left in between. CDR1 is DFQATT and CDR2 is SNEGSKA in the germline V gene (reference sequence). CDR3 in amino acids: CSARLPGPGNQPQHF. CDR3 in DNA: TGCAGTGCTAGACTGCCAGGCCCTGGCAATCAGCCCCAGCATTTT.

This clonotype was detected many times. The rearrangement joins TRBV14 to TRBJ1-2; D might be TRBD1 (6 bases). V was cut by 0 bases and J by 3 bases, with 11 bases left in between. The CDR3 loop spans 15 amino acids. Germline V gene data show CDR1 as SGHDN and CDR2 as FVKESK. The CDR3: CASSQDLQGYYGYTF. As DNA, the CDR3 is TGTGCCAGCAGCCAAGATCTTCAGGGGTACTATGGCTACACCTTC.

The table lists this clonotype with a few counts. CDR3 protein: CASSLETGTYNEQFF. The CDR3 DNA reads TGTGCCAGCAGCTTGGAAACAGGGACCTACAATGAGCAGTTCTTC. The chain combines TRBV5-4 with TRBJ2-1, with D perhaps matching TRBD1 (6 bases). Germline loops: CDR1 SGHNT, CDR2 YYREEE (reference sequence). This CDR3 has 15 residues. V lost 0 bases, J lost 2 bases, and 9 bases lay in between.

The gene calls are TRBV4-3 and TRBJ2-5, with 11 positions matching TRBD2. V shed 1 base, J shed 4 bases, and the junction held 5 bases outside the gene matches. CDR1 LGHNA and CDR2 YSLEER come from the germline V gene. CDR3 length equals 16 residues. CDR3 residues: CASSQVLAGGTETQYF. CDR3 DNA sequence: TGCGCCAGCAGCCAAGTTCTAGCGGGGGGAACAGAGACCCAGTACTTC.

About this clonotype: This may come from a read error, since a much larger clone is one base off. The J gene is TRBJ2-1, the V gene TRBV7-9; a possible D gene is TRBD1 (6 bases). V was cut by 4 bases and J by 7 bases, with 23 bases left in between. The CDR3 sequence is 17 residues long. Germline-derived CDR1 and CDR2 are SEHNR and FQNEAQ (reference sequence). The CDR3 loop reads CASSSSKGDTIYNEQFF. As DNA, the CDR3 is TGTGCCAGCAGCTCCTCGAAGGGGGACACCATTTATAATGAGCAGTTCTTC.

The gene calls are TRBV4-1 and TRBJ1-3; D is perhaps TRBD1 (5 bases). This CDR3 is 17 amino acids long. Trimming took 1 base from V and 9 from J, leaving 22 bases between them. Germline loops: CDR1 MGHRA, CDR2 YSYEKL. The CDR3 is CASSQVGVSRDLGTIYF. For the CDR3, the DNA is TGCGCCAGCAGCCAAGTAGGAGTCAGCAGGGACTTGGGCACCATATATTTT.

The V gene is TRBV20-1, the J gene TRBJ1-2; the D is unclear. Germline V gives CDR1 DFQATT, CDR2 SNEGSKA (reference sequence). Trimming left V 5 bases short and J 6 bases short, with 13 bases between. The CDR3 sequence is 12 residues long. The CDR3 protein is CSAERGGHGYTF. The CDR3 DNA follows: TGCAGTGCTGAGAGAGGAGGGCATGGCTACACCTTC.

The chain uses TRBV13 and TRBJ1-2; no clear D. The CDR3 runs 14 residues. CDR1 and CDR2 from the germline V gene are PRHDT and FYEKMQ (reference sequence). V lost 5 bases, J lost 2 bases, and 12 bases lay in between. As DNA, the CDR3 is TGTGCCAGCAGCCACACCAGGCGAAACTATGGCTACACCTTC. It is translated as CASSHTRRNYGYTF.

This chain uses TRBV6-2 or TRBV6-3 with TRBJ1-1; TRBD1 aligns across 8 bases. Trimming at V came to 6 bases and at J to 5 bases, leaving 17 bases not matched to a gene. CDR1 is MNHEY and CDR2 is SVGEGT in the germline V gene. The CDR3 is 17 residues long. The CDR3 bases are TGTGCCAGCAGACCTCTCCGAGCCGGACAGGGATATACTGAAGCTTTCTTT. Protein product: CASRPLRAGQGYTEAFF.

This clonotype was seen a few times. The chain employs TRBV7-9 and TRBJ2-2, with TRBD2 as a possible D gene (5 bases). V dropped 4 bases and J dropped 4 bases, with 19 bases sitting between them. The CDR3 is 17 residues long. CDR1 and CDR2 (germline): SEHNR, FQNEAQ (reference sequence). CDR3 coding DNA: TGTGCCAGCAGCTCACGACGGGGATTCCTCGGCACCGGGGAGCTGTTTTTT. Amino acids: CASSSRRGFLGTGELFF.

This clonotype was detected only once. CDR3 region: CASSQVGGNIASYNEQFF. The CDR3 coding sequence is TGTGCCAGCAGCCAAGTTGGCGGGAACATAGCCTCCTACAATGAGCAGTTCTTC. The rearrangement uses TRBV14 and TRBJ2-1; tentative D call: TRBD2 (6 bases). The CDR3 runs to 18 residues. Trimming stripped 1 base from V and 0 bases from J, with 16 bases between. Germline CDR1 is SGHDN and CDR2 is FVKESK. The entire variable domain, with the rest obtained from reference TRBV14 and TRBJ2-1, is as follows: EAGVTQFPSHSVIEKGQTVTLRCDPISGHDNLYWYRRVMGKEIKFLLHFVKESKQDESGMPNNRFLAERTGGTYSTLKVQPAELEDSGVYFCASSQVGGNIASYNEQFFGPGTRLTVL.

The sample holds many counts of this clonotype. CDR3 region: CASSLANRPYTEAFF. In nucleotides, the CDR3 is TGTGCCAGCAGCTTGGCCAACAGGCCTTACACTGAAGCTTTCTTT. The rearrangement uses TRBV5-5 and TRBJ1-1; maybe TRBD1 (5 bases). The CDR3 has 15 amino acids. The V end lost 0 bases, the J end lost 3 bases, and 12 bases lay between the germline ends. Germline V gene data show CDR1 as SGHKS and CDR2 as YYEKEE (reference sequence).

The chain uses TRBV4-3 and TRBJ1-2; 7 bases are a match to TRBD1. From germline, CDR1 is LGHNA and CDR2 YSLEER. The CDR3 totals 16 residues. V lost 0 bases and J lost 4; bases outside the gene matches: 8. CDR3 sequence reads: CASSQDPGGASYGYTF. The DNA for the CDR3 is TGCGCCAGCAGCCAAGATCCAGGGGGGGCTAGCTATGGCTACACCTTC.